This T cell receptor (beta chain) was recorded in a study of CXCR3-negative and CXCR3-positive naive CD8 T cells. Study findings and constraints: PBMCs showed partially decreased CXCR3 expression after cryopreservation, and most assays used fresh PBMCs. Memory cells showed distinct TRBV-TRBJ patterns, while the two naive subsets matched. Diversity was high in both naive subsets and much lower in memory cells.

All TRB cDNA libraries came from 5' RACE performed with UMI labels. TCRdb reprocessed the 5' RACE reads and stores each CDR3 protein as one record, lacking DNA. Its table records about 43,000 distinct CDR3 sequences. Per CD8+ T cell subset, triplicate sorts of 300,000 or so cells each were done. The CDR3 extends over 16 amino acids. Germline V gene data show CDR1 as SGHVS and CDR2 as FNYEAQ. Comment on this clonotype: The target antigen is unknown.

The sequence was obtained from a human donor in good health. Some clones in this sample may be carry-over from other donors' samples. The rearrangement uses TRBV7-6 and TRBJ2-5. Sequenced input: memory CD8+ T cells from blood. The CDR3 sequence: CASSLPDGTSQETQYF.